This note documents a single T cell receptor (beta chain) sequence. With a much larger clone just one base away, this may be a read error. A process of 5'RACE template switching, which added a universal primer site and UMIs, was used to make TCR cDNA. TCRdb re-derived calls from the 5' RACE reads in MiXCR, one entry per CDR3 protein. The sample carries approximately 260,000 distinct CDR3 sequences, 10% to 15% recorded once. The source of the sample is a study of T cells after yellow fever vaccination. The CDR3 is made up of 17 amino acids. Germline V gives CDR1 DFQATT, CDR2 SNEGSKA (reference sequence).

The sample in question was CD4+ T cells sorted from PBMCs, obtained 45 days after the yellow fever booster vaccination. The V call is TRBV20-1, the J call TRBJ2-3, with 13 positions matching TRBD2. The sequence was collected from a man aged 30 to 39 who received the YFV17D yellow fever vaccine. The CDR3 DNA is TGCAGTGTTAGAGACGTAGGGACTAGCGGGGACACAGATACGCAGTATTTT. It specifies CSVRDVGTSGDTDTQYF.